The entry below gives a single TCR beta chain sequence along with its context. Its antigen is not known. Clones were sequenced by immunoSEQ multiplex PCR, and TCRdb holds only the in-frame ones, with some missing. There are about 90,000 clones in the sample; more than 70% occur only once, and 11% to 15% lies in the top ten. The data belong to a study of radiotherapy plus CTLA-4 blockade in lung cancer. Study results and limitations: The best predictor of response was reported to be early blood T cell clone dynamics, with interferon-beta.

V shed 2 bases, J shed 0 bases, and the junction held 2 bases outside the gene matches. CDR3 size: 15 residues. The germline gives CDR1 SGHNT, CDR2 YYREEE (reference sequence). The sequencing used peripheral blood, collected from a patient treated with radiotherapy plus ipilimumab. The chain uses TRBV5-4 and TRBJ2-5; 9 bases are a match to TRBD1. The sequence came from a human donor with non-small cell lung cancer that progressed on radiotherapy plus ipilimumab. In nucleotides, the CDR3 is TGTGCCAGCAGCTTAGACAGGGGGAACCAAGAGACCCAGTACTTC. It yields the protein CASSLDRGNQETQYF.